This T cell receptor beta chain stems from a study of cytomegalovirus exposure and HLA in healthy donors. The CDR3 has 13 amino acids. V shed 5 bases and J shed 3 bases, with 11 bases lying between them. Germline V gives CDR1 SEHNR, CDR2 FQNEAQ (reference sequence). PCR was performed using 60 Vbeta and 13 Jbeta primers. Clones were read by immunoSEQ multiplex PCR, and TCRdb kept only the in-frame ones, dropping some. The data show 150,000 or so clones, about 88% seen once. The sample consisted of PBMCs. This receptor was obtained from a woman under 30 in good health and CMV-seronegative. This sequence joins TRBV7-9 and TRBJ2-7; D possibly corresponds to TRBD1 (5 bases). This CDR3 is CASSAGNDYEQYF. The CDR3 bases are TGTGCCAGCAGCGCAGGGAACGACTACGAGCAGTACTTC.